The 6 T cell receptor beta chains given below trace back to one sample, sequenced in a study of CD8 T cells in ankylosing spondylitis. TCRdb analysed the 5' RACE reads with MiXCR anew, one entry per CDR3 protein. The sample shows roughly 280,000 distinct CDR3 sequences, around 18% of them seen only once. Input material: blood, either unsorted or a sorted T cell fraction (not recorded which). The receptors derive from a male donor with ankylosing spondylitis or in good health (not recorded which).

This clonotype was seen a handful of times. The CDR3 sequence: CASSPGLLHYEQYV. The CDR3 DNA sequence: TGTGCCAGCAGCCCGGGACTCTTACACTACGAGCAGTACGTC. The chain combines TRBV5-5 with TRBJ2-7, with a possible D match to TRBD2 (6 bases). Between the trimmed V and J ends, which lost 4 bases and 3 bases, there was a span of 14 bases. The CDR3 length is 14 residues. The germline gives CDR1 SGHKS, CDR2 YYEKEE (reference sequence).

The chain uses TRBV24-1 and TRBJ1-2; 7 bases map to TRBD1. CDR3 length: 15 amino acids. Looked up from germline, CDR1 is KGHDR and CDR2 is SFDVKD. The V and J ends lost 2 bases and 3 bases, in that order; junction bases with no gene match: 5. CDR3 sequence reads: CATSDSKGGDYGYTF. The CDR3 nucleotides are TGTGCCACCAGTGATTCAAAAGGGGGCGACTATGGCTACACCTTC.

In this sample, this clonotype turned up a few times. V usage is TRBV28 and J usage is TRBJ2-1, with D possibly matching TRBD1 (8 bases). Germline values: CDR1 MDHEN, CDR2 SYDVKM. The CDR3 totals 15 residues. Between the trimmed V and J ends, which lost 5 bases and 5 bases, there was a span of 16 bases. The CDR3 region is CASSPGRTGNNEQFF. CDR3 bases: TGTGCCAGCAGTCCCGGGAGGACAGGGAACAATGAGCAGTTCTTC.

This clonotype was found a few times. The chain links TRBV20-1 to TRBJ2-2; 7 positions match TRBD1. After removal of 5 bases from V and 6 bases from J, the junction contained 3 bases not matched to a gene. This CDR3 spans 12 amino acids. Per germline, CDR1 DFQATT and CDR2 SNEGSKA (reference sequence). CDR3 sequence: CSASTGAGELFF. The CDR3 DNA reads TGCAGTGCTTCTACAGGGGCCGGGGAGCTGTTTTTT.

This clonotype was picked up a small number of times. The V and J genes are TRBV5-1 and TRBJ2-3; possible D gene TRBD1, 6 bases. Trimming stripped 4 bases from V and 7 bases from J, with 13 bases between. This CDR3 is 13 amino acids long. Germline CDR1 and CDR2: SGHRS and YFSETQ. CDR3 loop: CASSLQGEHTQYF. CDR3 nucleotides: TGCGCCAGCAGCCTACAGGGTGAGCATACGCAGTATTTT.

V is TRBV20-1 and J is TRBJ2-1; 9 bases are shared with TRBD2. Per the germline V gene, CDR1 is DFQATT and CDR2 is SNEGSKA (reference sequence). Trimming removed 0 bases from V and 0 bases from J; junction bases left unmatched: 3. This CDR3 has 16 residues. The CDR3 DNA follows: TGCAGTGCTAGAGATGGGCGGGGGGGCTCCTACAATGAGCAGTTCTTC. As protein: CSARDGRGGSYNEQFF.